This T cell receptor beta chain stems from a study of Graves' ophthalmopathy and Graves' hyperthyroidism. CDR3 regions of TCR beta were amplified from RNA transcripts. The first-round RT-PCR employed HTBI primers together with the Qiagen OneStep RT-PCR kit. A multiplex PCR was then performed as the second round. MiXCR was run by TCRdb on the multiplex PCR reads, yielding one entry per CDR3 protein. The data hold over 500,000 distinct CDR3 sequences, with about a fifth observed a single time. Many counts were recorded for this clonotype. After removal of 5 bases from V and 5 bases from J, the junction contained 5 bases not matched to a gene. The V gene's germline CDR1 is SGHTA and CDR2 FQGNSA. The CDR3 covers 14 residues.

This clonotype originated in a woman aged 18-29 years with stable Graves' hyperthyroidism. Some clones in this sample may be carry-over from other donors' samples. This chain links TRBV7-2 with TRBJ2-4, with 8 bases aligning to TRBD2. The source material was peripheral blood. This CDR3 reads CASSTRGGQNIQYF. CDR3 sequence (DNA): TGTGCCAGCAGCACCCGGGGGGGGCAAAACATTCAGTACTTC.